The clone carrying this T cell receptor beta chain was observed a single time. Indicated time point: pretreatment peripheral blood. This entry belongs to a study of PD-L1 blockade in urothelial cancer. Whole-study context: Patients' atezolizumab regimen, 1,200 mg intravenously every 3 weeks, began around 2014. T cells were recovered from blood samples at a median of roughly 130,000.

The repertoire was sequenced with immunoSEQ multiplex PCR; TCRdb's copy has only in-frame clones and lacks some. Of tens of thousands of clones listed, nearly 90% are singletons. CDR1 is MNHEY, CDR2 SMNVEV, per germline (reference sequence). Unmatched junction bases numbered 18, after V lost 7 bases and J lost 3 bases. The CDR3 spans 17 residues. The starting material was PBMCs, obtained around atezolizumab (anti-PD-L1) treatment. This clonotype was obtained from a man aged 60-69 years with urothelial cancer. The chain employs TRBV27 and TRBJ2-7, with 7 bases matching TRBD2. CDR3 sequence reads: CASILIPLADYVYEQYF. The CDR3 DNA is TGTGCCAGCATCCTCATCCCCCTAGCGGATTACGTCTACGAGCAGTACTTC.